These 18 T cell receptor beta chains were all obtained from the same sample, sequenced in a study of Tregs in tolerant kidney transplant recipients. Related graft donors supplied nonmyeloablative bone marrow transplants, and mixed chimerism was transient. Clones were sequenced by immunoSEQ multiplex PCR, and TCRdb holds only the in-frame ones, with some missing. The profile shows approximately 60,000 clones, around 87% of them singletons. The material sequenced was CD4+ T cells from blood (PBMCs), taken 6 months after the transplant. Receptors originate from a human patient who received a combined kidney and bone marrow transplant. A share of the T cells may be of graft donor origin.

J is TRBJ2-1 and V is TRBV18; D is possibly TRBD2 (6 bases). Germline CDR1 reads KGHSH; CDR2 reads LQKENI. Between the trimmed V and J ends, which lost 1 base and 5 bases, there was a span of 18 bases. This CDR3 spans 17 amino acids. As DNA, the CDR3 is TGTGCCAGCTCACCACGGGCAACGGCGGGATTAAACAATGAGCAGTTCTTC. Its protein product is CASSPRATAGLNNEQFF.

The chain links TRBV13 to TRBJ1-3, with a weak D call TRBD1 (5 bases). The CDR3 is 16 amino acids. Trimming took 5 bases from V and 0 from J, leaving 14 bases between them. The germline V gene encodes CDR1 PRHDT and CDR2 FYEKMQ (reference sequence). For the CDR3, the DNA is TGTGCCAGCAGCGCAACAGGACTATCCTCTGGAAACACCATATATTTT. The encoded protein is CASSATGLSSGNTIYF.

The J gene is TRBJ2-1, the V gene TRBV5-1; 10 nucleotides line up with TRBD1. J lost 2 bases, V lost 4 bases, and 6 bases had no gene match. The CDR3 contains 16 residues. From germline, CDR1 is SGHRS and CDR2 YFSETQ. CDR3 in DNA: TGCGCCAGCAGCCTAAGAGGGACAGGGGCCTACAATGAGCAGTTCTTC. It yields the protein CASSLRGTGAYNEQFF.

This chain joins TRBV2 and TRBJ2-7; the match to TRBD1 covers 9 bases. J was trimmed by 5 bases and V by 6 bases; bases with no gene match: 2. CDR1 is SNHLY, CDR2 FYNNEI, per germline. The CDR3 runs to 12 residues. CDR3 loop: CASRGTGNEQYF. As DNA, the CDR3 is TGTGCCAGCAGGGGGACAGGGAACGAGCAGTACTTC.

V usage is TRBV6-5 and J usage is TRBJ2-5; 8 nucleotides align to TRBD2. The germline CDR1 and CDR2 sequences are MNHEY and SVGAGI. V dropped 4 bases and J dropped 3; count of bases not matched to a gene: 4. The CDR3 sequence is 14 residues long. The CDR3 loop reads CASSSGGGKETQYF. CDR3 bases: TGTGCCAGCAGTTCCGGGGGGGGAAAAGAGACCCAGTACTTC.

The chain employs TRBV9 and TRBJ2-6, with 13 bases lining up with TRBD2. Germline trimming cut 0 bases from V and 3 bases from J; bases unmatched to any gene: 3. This CDR3 is built from 18 residues. Germline V lookup: CDR1 SGDLS, CDR2 YYNGEE. The CDR3 here is CASSVGTSGRGGANVLTF. The DNA for the CDR3 is TGTGCCAGCAGCGTAGGGACTAGCGGGAGAGGTGGGGCCAACGTCCTGACTTTC.

The chain is built from TRBV5-5 and TRBJ2-7; D is possibly TRBD2 (5 bases). Trimming pared 4 bases from V and 5 bases from J, leaving 16 bases between. Germline V gene data show CDR1 as SGHKS and CDR2 as YYEKEE (reference sequence). The CDR3 has 14 residues. The CDR3 DNA sequence: TGTGCCAGCAGCGGAGGATCCGGGAACCACGAGCAGTACTTC. It translates to CASSGGSGNHEQYF.

V gene TRBV5-1 combines with J gene TRBJ2-1, with D possibly TRBD2 on 5 matching bases. The germline gives CDR1 SGHRS, CDR2 YFSETQ. This CDR3 is built from 16 residues. V lost 3 bases, J lost 0 bases, and 13 bases lay in between. CDR3 DNA sequence: TGCGCCAGCAGCTCCCCTGAAGGGAGCTCCTACAATGAGCAGTTCTTC. Its protein is CASSSPEGSSYNEQFF.

The rearrangement joins TRBV5-6 to TRBJ2-2; D may be TRBD1 (5 bases). Trimming stripped 0 bases from V and 0 bases from J, with 12 bases between. Looked up from germline, CDR1 is SGHDT and CDR2 is YYEEEE. There are 17 residues in the CDR3. The CDR3 coding sequence is TGTGCCAGCAGCTTGGGGCCGGACAAGCCGAACACCGGGGAGCTGTTTTTT. It yields the protein CASSLGPDKPNTGELFF.

This chain links TRBV28 with TRBJ2-1, with D tentatively TRBD2 (5 bases). The V and J ends lost 6 bases and 6 bases respectively, with 12 bases between them. The germline gives CDR1 MDHEN, CDR2 SYDVKM. The CDR3 has 13 amino acids. In DNA form, the CDR3 reads TGTGCCAGCAGAGTCGGACTCCCCAATGAGCAGTTCTTC. This sequence encodes CASRVGLPNEQFF. Using reference TRBV28 and TRBJ2-1 for the parts outside the CDR3, the full variable domain is DVKVTQSSRYLVKRTGEKVFLECVQDMDHENMFWYRQDPGLGLRLIYFSYDVKMKEKGDIPEGYSVSREKKERFSLILESASTNQTSMYLCASRVGLPNEQFFGPGTRLTVL.

The chain links TRBV5-4 to TRBJ1-5; TRBD1 matches 10 bases. The V and J ends lost 4 bases and 7 bases, in that order; junction bases with no gene match: 5. The CDR3 is 14 residues long. From germline, CDR1 is SGHNT and CDR2 YYREEE (reference sequence). Written as DNA, the CDR3 is TGTGCCAGCAGCCCGACAGGGGGCGAACAGCCCCAGCATTTT. This encodes CASSPTGGEQPQHF.

This clone was counted a single time. The chain recombines TRBV18 with TRBJ2-3; TRBD2 matches 11 bases. This CDR3 comprises 16 residues. Germline trimming cut 4 bases from V and 2 bases from J; bases unmatched to any gene: 5. Per the germline V gene, CDR1 is KGHSH and CDR2 is LQKENI. CDR3 DNA sequence: TGTGCCAGCTCACTTTTAGCGGGGGGGCCCACAGATACGCAGTATTTT. This codes for CASSLLAGGPTDTQYF.

This clone was seen once. The chain combines TRBV2 with TRBJ2-1; 13 bases are a match to TRBD2. V lost 0 bases, J lost 3 bases, and 11 bases stayed unmatched. This CDR3 comprises 20 residues. The germline V gene encodes CDR1 SNHLY and CDR2 FYNNEI. In DNA form, the CDR3 reads TGTGCCAGCAGTGAAGCCAGGACTAGCGGGAGCTTCCCCCTCTACAATGAGCAGTTCTTC. It codes for CASSEARTSGSFPLYNEQFF.

This chain links TRBV25-1 with TRBJ1-2, with 7 bases that match TRBD1. Per germline, CDR1 MGHDK and CDR2 SYGVNS. CDR3 length equals 16 residues. J gave up 4 bases and V 5 bases, and 13 bases lay outside the gene matches. CDR3 sequence reads: CASSHPEGAPIYGYTF. For the CDR3, the DNA is TGTGCCAGCAGTCACCCTGAGGGGGCTCCGATCTATGGCTACACCTTC.

V gene TRBV6-5 combines with J gene TRBJ1-4; D unclear. This CDR3 region has 14 residues. Germline lookup yields CDR1 MNHEY and CDR2 SVGAGI. V dropped 6 bases and J dropped 10 bases, with 18 bases sitting between them. DNA for the CDR3: TGTGCCAGCAGCCCCAACGGGAGGGTCCGAAAACTGTTTTTT. Protein: CASSPNGRVRKLFF.

This clone came up once. V and J are TRBV19 and TRBJ1-2, with TRBD1 identical over 9 bases. The germline CDR1 and CDR2 sequences are LNHDA and SQIVND (reference sequence). Trimming at V came to 3 bases and at J to 7 bases, leaving 12 bases not matched to a gene. The CDR3 loop spans 16 amino acids. The CDR3 loop is CASSIHSSTGGSGYTF. In nucleotides, the CDR3 is TGTGCCAGTAGTATCCATTCCTCGACAGGGGGGAGTGGCTACACCTTC.

This sequence joins TRBV28 and TRBJ1-1; 8 positions match TRBD1. The ends lost 1 base at V and 5 bases at J; junction bases unmatched: 9. The CDR3 covers 16 residues. The germline V gene has CDR1 MDHEN and CDR2 SYDVKM. CDR3 nucleotides: TGTGCCAGCAGTTTATCTGTTCAGGGGGCAGGGACTGAAGCTTTCTTT. Protein product: CASSLSVQGAGTEAFF. Full variable domain (remainder filled in from reference TRBV28 and TRBJ1-1): DVKVTQSSRYLVKRTGEKVFLECVQDMDHENMFWYRQDPGLGLRLIYFSYDVKMKEKGDIPEGYSVSREKKERFSLILESASTNQTSMYLCASSLSVQGAGTEAFFGQGTRLTVV.

As regards this clone: This same CDR3 is encoded by further DNA sequences in the sample. The V call is TRBV10-3, the J call TRBJ1-6; D not certain. CDR1 is ENHRY, CDR2 SYGVKD, per germline. The ends were cut back, 5 bases at V and 5 bases at J, with 7 bases in the middle. The CDR3 contains 13 residues. CDR3 in DNA: TGTGCCATCAGTCCCGAGGATAATTCACCCCTCCACTTT. Amino acid sequence: CAISPEDNSPLHF.